The 2 T cell receptor beta chains below all came from one sample that was sequenced in a study of PD-L1 blockade in urothelial cancer. TCRdb keeps only in-frame clones here, not all; method: immunoSEQ multiplex PCR. The table lists just over 50,000 clones, 86% of them singletons. The source material was PBMCs, sampled around atezolizumab (anti-PD-L1) treatment. Every receptor here comes from a man in his 60s with urothelial cancer.

V and J are TRBV6-5 and TRBJ2-2; the match to TRBD1 covers 7 bases. The V segment lost 5 bases and the J segment 5 bases; nucleotides outside the gene matches: 5. Germline V gene lookup returns CDR1 MNHEY and CDR2 SVGAGI. The CDR3 length is 14 residues. The CDR3 is CASSDRVKTGELFF. The CDR3, as DNA: TGTGCCAGCAGTGACAGGGTGAAGACCGGGGAGCTGTTTTTT.

CDR3 bases: TGTGCCAGTTCCGACAGGCTGACGACTGAAGCTTTCTTT. Encoded protein: CASSDRLTTEAFF. The rearrangement joins TRBV18 to TRBJ1-1, with a possible D match to TRBD1 (6 bases). Germline assignment: CDR1 KGHSH and CDR2 LQKENI. There are 13 residues in the CDR3. V was shortened by 9 bases and J by 5 bases, with 16 bases between the two germline ends. Filled out from reference TRBV18 and TRBJ1-1, the complete variable domain reads NAGVMQNPRHLVRRRGQEARLRCSPMKGHSHVYWYRQLPEEGLKFMVYLQKENIIDESGMPKERFSAEFPKEGPSILRIQQVVRGDSAAYFCASSDRLTTEAFFGQGTRLTVV.